This T cell receptor beta chain is from a study of cytomegalovirus exposure and HLA in healthy donors (dated by TCRdb to about 2017). Turning to the overall study: In an earlier analysis of 450 to 750 of the donors, roughly 300 Gb of sequence data and 120 million or so unique TCR beta sequences from about 180 million T cells were reported. In a later analysis, previously published TCR beta repertoires from about 670 donors were re-analyzed and high-resolution HLA genotyping was added so that TCR occurrence patterns could be studied. A handful of DR-DQ haplotypes were treated as single units for association and clustering because of strong linkage in the cohort. The aim of the study was to test whether cataloging public T cell receptors could identify signatures of past pathogen exposure. The later analysis used no new phenotypic data to find candidate immune exposures, relying instead on TCR beta sequences and their occurrence across donors. In addition to the first cohort of approximately 650 subjects, a separate validation cohort of 120 different subjects was used. Donor age, sex, ethnicity and CMV serostatus were collected together with the repertoire data. An earlier analysis of around 640 of the donors used high-throughput TCR beta sequencing to judge whether each TCR beta V gene segment behaved as functional or pseudogenic. Among around 400 genotyped donors of the cohort, an average of approximately 200,000 unique TCR beta nucleotide sequences was sequenced per donor, of which 15% to 20% were non-productive. In a later genetic analysis, genome-wide SNP genotypes for about 55% of the roughly 670 donors were used, and that subset was treated as a discovery cohort. HLA typing covered class I and class II loci at four-digit resolution. All discovery cohort repertoires had been generated using a single sequencing platform. Typing coverage varied by locus: roughly 629-640 donors for A, B, C, DRB1 and DQB1; roughly 510 for DQA1; over 600 for DPA1; roughly 450 for DPB1. An early release covering roughly 600 HLA-typed donors comprised approximately 300 gigabases of sequencing data and approximately 85 million unique TCR sequences. The study profiled the T cell repertoires of about 720 subjects by immunosequencing and related them to cytomegalovirus serostatus. Of the roughly 400 genotyped donors, about 80% fell in the genetic ancestry cluster associated with self-reported Caucasian donors. To predict cytomegalovirus infection status, the study combined high-throughput TCR immunosequencing, statistical association of individual TCRs with disease status, and machine learning. Overall study outcomes, separate from this receptor: In a later genetic analysis, fewer N-insertions in productive TCRs were reported among donors in an Asian-associated ancestry cluster than the approximately 710-donor mean. The sequencing pipeline was judged likely to have produced a cluster of highly shared sequence variants as a technical artifact. In this cohort, only TCR beta chains were sequenced, and detectable features were limited by the absence of alpha or paired-chain data. Linkage disequilibrium might explain the correlated functional status among segregating V segments, but an unknown experimental factor could not be ruled out. A further reported finding was that TCR beta sequences accurately predicted the HLA-A and HLA-B alleles for most subjects in the first cohort. Sequencing depth was assumed to be roughly uniform across donors in the presence/absence analyses, though that assumption may not hold. The study gave a list of about 170 TCR beta chains associated with cytomegalovirus. In a later analysis, HLA-associated TCR beta chains showed more clonal expansion and lower generation probabilities than non-associated chains that were equally common. In a later analysis, most CMV-associated TCR beta chains were found to appear HLA-restricted, with HLA associations seemingly driven largely by CMV exposure. In an earlier analysis of 450 to 750 of the donors, most TCR beta V segments appeared in productive rearrangements about 90% or about 30% of the time, broadly matching IMGT annotations. In a later analysis, the rate of TCR association differed among HLA loci, with DRB1 alleles having the most associated TCRs and HLA-C alleles having the fewest. A later analysis reported that several top co-occurrence clusters appeared linked to parvovirus B19, influenza, CMV and Epstein-Barr virus. When HLA alleles, especially DR and DQ, strongly co-occurred, attributing TCR associations to individual alleles was difficult. Immune exposure information for the cohort was limited to CMV serostatus. According to the authors, the approach could potentially be generalized to other disease states and immunological phenotypes. A later analysis associated 15,000 to 20,000 TCR beta sequences with specific HLA alleles at a false discovery rate of 0.05. Because counts were too low, some 17 rarely observed V segments, including chromosome 9 orphons, were excluded from the earlier analysis of 587 of the donors. Cytomegalovirus status was reported to be diagnosed by the classifier with high specificity and sensitivity in both the original and validation cohorts. Because HLA typing was unavailable for some donors at each locus, only the typed subset was used in association tests. In a later genetic analysis, a missense DCLRE1C variant was associated with V-gene and J-gene trimming of TCR beta chains, and the association was replicated in an independent cohort. Across donors, most TCR sequences were observed very rarely, whereas some public TCRs were present in many individuals. In vitro tests confirmed that a few of the cytomegalovirus-associated TCR beta chains recognize cytomegalovirus antigens.

As to this clone: There is no known antigen for this receptor. No clone much larger than this one lies a single base away; base qualities are absent.

Receptor amplification or capture employed the immunoSEQ multiplex PCR assay. For the multiplex PCR, a mixture combining 60 forward primers for TCR Vbeta segments and 13 reverse primers for TCR Jbeta segments was used. The CDR3 region of rearranged TCR beta genes was amplified from genomic DNA with a multiplex PCR assay. On the Illumina HiSeq System, the amplified TCR beta libraries were sequenced as 87-base-pair reads. The authors processed their data as follows. A later analysis tallied around 82 million unique TCR beta chains across the 666 repertoires, and about 10 million of those chains were shared by two or more donors. A nearest-neighbor algorithm error-corrected the raw reads and collapsed the reads into unique sequences, merging closely related sequences to remove PCR and sequencing errors. Alignment of CDR3 sequences to IMGT reference sequences was used to assign V, D and J gene segments. Each retained sequence needed at least a six-nucleotide match to both a V gene segment and a J gene segment. A rearrangement counted as productive if the CDR3 had no stop codons and remained in frame with V and J, and every other rearrangement counted as non-productive. CDR3 was defined according to IMGT convention as the region running from the second conserved V-encoded cysteine to the conserved J-encoded phenylalanine. The earlier analysis of about 590 of the donors excluded sequences that lacked an unambiguous match to a single V gene segment. In an earlier analysis of approximately 610 of the donors, V segments were called functional above 56.7% productive rearrangements and were called segregating when the between-donor standard deviation exceeded 5%. A statistical classification framework was developed to diagnose cytomegalovirus status using the catalog of TCR beta chain sequences. In a later analysis, V and J genes were assigned by comparing TCR nucleotide sequences against IMGT/GENE-DB human TR gene sequences. The TCRdist pipeline was used in a later analysis to assign CDR3 sequences and most-parsimonious VDJ recombination scenarios. In a later analysis, each TCR beta chain was defined by its CDR3 amino acid sequence together with its V-gene family, and reads lacking a unique V-gene family were excluded. In a later analysis, approximately 590 highly shared, low-generation-probability nucleotide sequences were removed to address suspected cross-contamination and a sequencing artifact. For each public chain, a later analysis derived a clonal expansion index from normalized ranks of inferred template counts within each repertoire. In a later analysis, generation probabilities were computed using a VDJ recombination model fitted to out-of-frame rearrangements, and the results were checked against IGoR. A later analysis scored TCR-TCR, TCR-HLA and TCR-CMV co-occurrence with hypergeometric tests, applying a repertoire-size bias correction to TCR pairs. In a later analysis, false discovery rates were estimated by permuting HLA or CMV assignments 20 times. In a later analysis, co-occurring TCRs were grouped with DBSCAN, and TCRdist sequence similarity was added when clustering was performed within HLA-allele-positive subsets. Co-occurrence clustering excluded repertoires with fewer than 30,000 or more than 120,000 public chains, plus five with anomalous nucleotide sharing. Sourced from immuneACCESS, this table was stored by TCRdb with only in-frame sequences that have V and J called. A share of the clones is absent; for the studies checked, an unresolved V gene accounts for under half, and the remainder has no known explanation. The DNA was the basis for D and trimming; V, J and clone size are from that table. The sample contains 100,000 to 150,000 clones, approximately 73% of them found a single time. Less than 5% of the sample is taken by the ten largest.

The cohort comprised some 730 healthy bone marrow donors. At the time of sampling, every cohort member was nominally healthy, though immune exposures that went unrecorded were likely present. The donor was CMV seropositive and was included in the group of 290 or so seropositive cohort members. Every donor gave a peripheral blood sample, and the peripheral blood mononuclear cells from that sample were used for TCR beta sequencing. The Qiagen DNeasy Blood Extraction Kit was used to extract genomic DNA from the blood cell samples. The sample taken for sequencing was PBMCs. This clonotype originated in a man in his 60s in good health and CMV-seropositive.

CDR3 region: CASSSSGITQYF. The bases are TGTGCCAGCAGTTCAAGCGGTATAACCCAGTACTTC. In this chain, TRBV28 is recombined with TRBJ2-5; 5 matching bases give a weak D call of TRBD2. Trimming at the junction amounts to 4 bases on V and 8 bases on J, and the germline ends lie 11 bases apart. Measured from the cysteine to the phenylalanine, the CDR3 is 12 residues long. Of the read, only the CDR3 DNA is kept; its 36 bases are in frame from base 1. The germline V gene encodes CDR1 MDHEN and CDR2 SYDVKM.